The 3 T cell receptor beta chains reported below all come from one sample, sequenced in a study of cytomegalovirus exposure and HLA in healthy donors. The primer mix had 60 Vbeta and 13 Jbeta primers. Produced via immunoSEQ multiplex PCR; TCRdb's table is partial and in-frame only. The sample holds over 130,000 clones, 79% seen once. The sequenced material came from PBMCs. The receptors were sampled from a human donor in good health.

V gene TRBV5-1 combines with J gene TRBJ1-2, with a weak D call TRBD1 (6 bases). Germline V CDR1 and CDR2: SGHRS, YFSETQ. V was trimmed by 4 bases and J by 1 base, leaving 14 bases between them. The CDR3 runs 15 residues. CDR3 in amino acids: CASSPGTQFNYGYTF. CDR3 coding DNA: TGCGCCAGCAGCCCCGGGACACAATTTAACTATGGCTACACCTTC.

This clone was counted a few times. V gene TRBV29-1 combines with J gene TRBJ2-5; weak D call: TRBD1 (6 bases). TRBJ2-7 explains the end of the DNA better; the J call may be wrong. The CDR3 sequence is 14 residues long. Germline V gene data show CDR1 as SQVTM and CDR2 as ANQGSEA. CDR3 region: CSVEGQGSRGEQYF. The CDR3 DNA follows: TGCAGCGTTGAAGGGCAGGGGAGTAGAGGCGAGCAGTACTTC.

This clone showed up just a few times. The rearrangement joins TRBV11-2 to TRBJ1-3, with D uncertain. V was clipped by 4 bases and J by 0 bases, with 13 bases between them. Germline CDR1 reads SGHAT; CDR2 reads FQNNGV. CDR3 length: 16 residues. The DNA of the CDR3 is TGTGCCAGCAGCTCCCTCGTGGTGAGCTCTGGAAACACCATATATTTT. It yields the protein CASSSLVVSSGNTIYF.